This T cell receptor (beta chain) was found in a study of T cell repertoires in cytomegalovirus infection. As for the study in general: An indication of both CMV infection and matching HLA type came from public TCR beta signatures. Broader study findings: Cumulative frequency of public TCR beta families picked out carriers of CMV plus the relevant HLA. CMV-specific TCR beta clonotypes restricted by HLA-C dominated the ex vivo response.

As for this clonotype: Its cognate antigen is unknown.

Trimming pared 7 bases from V and 2 bases from J, leaving 15 bases between. The germline gives CDR1 MNHEY, CDR2 SVGEGT. CDR3 length: 14 amino acids. TCRdb passed the reads through MiXCR, listing each CDR3 protein once. The table lists around 280,000 distinct CDR3 sequences, 9.6% of them singletons. This chain links TRBV6-2 or TRBV6-3 with TRBJ2-7; D not resolved. Sample: PBMCs. This receptor was identified in a human donor in good health (CMV status not recorded). Some clones in this sample may be carry-over from other donors' samples. The CDR3 spells CASKITGSAYEQYV. CDR3 coding DNA: TGTGCCAGCAAAATTACGGGCAGTGCCTACGAGCAGTACGTC.